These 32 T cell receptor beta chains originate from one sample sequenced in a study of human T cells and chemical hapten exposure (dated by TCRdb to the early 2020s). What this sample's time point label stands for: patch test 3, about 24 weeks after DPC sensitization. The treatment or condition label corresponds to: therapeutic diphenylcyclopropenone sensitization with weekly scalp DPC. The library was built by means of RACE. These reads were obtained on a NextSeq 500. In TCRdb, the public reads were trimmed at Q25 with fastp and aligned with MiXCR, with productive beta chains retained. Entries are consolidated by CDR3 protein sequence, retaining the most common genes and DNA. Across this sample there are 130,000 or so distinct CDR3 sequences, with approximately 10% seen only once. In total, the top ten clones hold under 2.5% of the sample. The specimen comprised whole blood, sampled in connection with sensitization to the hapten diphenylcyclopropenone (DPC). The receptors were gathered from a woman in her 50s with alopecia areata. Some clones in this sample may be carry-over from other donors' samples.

The DNA for the CDR3 is TGTGCCAGCAGTTCCACATCCGGACAGGGAGCTTTCTTT. This sequence encodes CASSSTSGQGAFF. J is TRBJ1-1 and V is TRBV6-5; 8 nucleotides agree with TRBD1. The V segment lost 4 bases and the J segment 10 bases; nucleotides outside the gene matches: 8. The CDR3 is made up of 13 amino acids. Germline-derived CDR1 and CDR2 are MNHEY and SVGAGI.

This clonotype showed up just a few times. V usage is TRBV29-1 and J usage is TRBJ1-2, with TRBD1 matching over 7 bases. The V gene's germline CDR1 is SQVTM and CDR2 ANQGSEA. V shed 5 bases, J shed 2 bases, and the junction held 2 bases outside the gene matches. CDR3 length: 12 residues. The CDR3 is CSVWDSNYGYTF. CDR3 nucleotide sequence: TGCAGCGTTTGGGACAGCAACTATGGCTACACCTTC.

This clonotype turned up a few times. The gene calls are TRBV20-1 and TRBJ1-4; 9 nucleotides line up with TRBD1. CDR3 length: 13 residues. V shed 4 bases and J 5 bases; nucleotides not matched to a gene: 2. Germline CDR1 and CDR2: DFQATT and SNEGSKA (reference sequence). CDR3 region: CSAIQGANEKLFF. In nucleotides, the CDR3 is TGCAGTGCTATACAGGGGGCCAATGAAAAACTGTTTTTT.

As DNA, the CDR3 is TGCGCCAGCAGCCAAGATCGGCTATCCTACGAGCAGTACTTC. Encoded protein: CASSQDRLSYEQYF. The V gene is TRBV4-3, the J gene TRBJ2-7; D uncertain. The CDR3 extends over 14 amino acids. Trimming took off 0 bases at V and 1 base at J, with 7 bases between the two ends. Germline V gene data show CDR1 as LGHNA and CDR2 as YSLEER.

This CDR3 reads CASSRDRGSREQYF. CDR3 nucleotide sequence: TGCGCCAGCTCCAGAGACAGGGGGTCACGGGAGCAGTACTTC. The gene calls are TRBV5-1 and TRBJ2-7; TRBD1 agrees at 9 bases. Per the germline V gene, CDR1 is SGHRS and CDR2 is YFSETQ. This CDR3 contains 14 residues. V shed 7 bases, J shed 7 bases, and the junction held 12 bases outside the gene matches. Full variable domain (missing parts from reference TRBV5-1 and TRBJ2-7): KAGVTQTPRYLIKTRGQQVTLSCSPISGHRSVSWYQQTPGQGLQFLFEYFSETQRNKGNFPGRFSGRQFSNSRSEMNVSTLELGDSALYLCASSRDRGSREQYFGPGTRLTVT.

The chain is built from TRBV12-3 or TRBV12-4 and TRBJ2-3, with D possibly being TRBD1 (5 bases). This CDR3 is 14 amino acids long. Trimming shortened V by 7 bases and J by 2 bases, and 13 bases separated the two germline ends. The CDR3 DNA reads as TGTGCCAGCACGACAGAGATACACACAGATACGCAGTATTTT. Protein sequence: CASTTEIHTDTQYF.

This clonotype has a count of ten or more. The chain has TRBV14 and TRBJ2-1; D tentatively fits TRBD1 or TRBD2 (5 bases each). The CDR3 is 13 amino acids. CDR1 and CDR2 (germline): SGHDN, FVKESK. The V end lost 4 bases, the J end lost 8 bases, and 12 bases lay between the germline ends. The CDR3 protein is CASSLGPVDEQFF. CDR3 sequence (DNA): TGTGCCAGCAGCCTGGGACCCGTCGATGAGCAGTTCTTC.

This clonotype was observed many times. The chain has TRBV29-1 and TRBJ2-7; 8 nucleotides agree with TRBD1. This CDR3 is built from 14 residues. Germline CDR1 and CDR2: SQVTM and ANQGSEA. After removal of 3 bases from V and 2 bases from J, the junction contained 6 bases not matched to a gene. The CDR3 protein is CSVEGPGGAYEQYF. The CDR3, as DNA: TGCAGCGTTGAGGGGCCAGGGGGCGCCTACGAGCAGTACTTC.

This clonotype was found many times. CDR3 protein: CASSYSESFEQFF. The CDR3 DNA reads as TGTGCCAGCAGTTACTCGGAATCCTTTGAGCAGTTCTTC. The genes are TRBV6-2 or TRBV6-3 and TRBJ2-1; D not certain. Germline CDR1 MNHEY, CDR2 SVGEGT. V was clipped by 0 bases and J by 9 bases, with 9 bases between them. The CDR3 totals 13 residues.

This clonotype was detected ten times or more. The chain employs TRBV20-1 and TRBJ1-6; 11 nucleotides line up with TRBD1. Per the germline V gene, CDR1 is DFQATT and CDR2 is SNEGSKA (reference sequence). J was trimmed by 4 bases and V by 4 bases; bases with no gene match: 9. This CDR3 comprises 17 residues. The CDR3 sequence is CSATPPGQGVYNSPLHF. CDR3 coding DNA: TGCAGTGCTACCCCCCCGGGACAGGGGGTTTATAATTCACCCCTCCACTTT.

DNA for the CDR3: TGTGCCAGCTCACCACGGCAGGGGGCTGAAGCTTTCTTT. It codes for CASSPRQGAEAFF. The chain combines TRBV18 with TRBJ1-1; 7 positions match TRBD1. Germline V gene data show CDR1 as KGHSH and CDR2 as LQKENI. The CDR3 runs 13 residues. Trimming removed 1 base from V and 6 bases from J; junction bases left unmatched: 2.

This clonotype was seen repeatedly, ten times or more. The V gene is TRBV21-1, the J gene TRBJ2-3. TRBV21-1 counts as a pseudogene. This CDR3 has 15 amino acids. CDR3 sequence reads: CASSKGPASTDTQYF. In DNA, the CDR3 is TGTGCCAGCAGCAAAGGGCCAGCTAGCACAGATACGCAGTATTTT.

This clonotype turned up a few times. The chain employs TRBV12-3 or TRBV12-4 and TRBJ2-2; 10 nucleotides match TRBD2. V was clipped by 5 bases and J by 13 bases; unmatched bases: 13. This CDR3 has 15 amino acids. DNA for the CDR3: TGTGCCAGCAGTCTTCTCCTAGCGGGAGAGGCCAGGCTGTTTTTT. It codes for CASSLLLAGEARLFF.

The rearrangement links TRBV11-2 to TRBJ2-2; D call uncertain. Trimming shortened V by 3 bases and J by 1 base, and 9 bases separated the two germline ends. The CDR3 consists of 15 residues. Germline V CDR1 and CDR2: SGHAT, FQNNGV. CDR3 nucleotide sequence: TGTGCCAGCAGCTTCATCACACAGAACACCGGGGAGCTGTTTTTT. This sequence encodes CASSFITQNTGELFF. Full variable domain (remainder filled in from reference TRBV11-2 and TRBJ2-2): EAGVAQSPRYKIIEKRQSVAFWCNPISGHATLYWYQQILGQGPKLLIQFQNNGVVDDSQLPKDRFSAERLKGVDSTLKIQPAKLEDSAVYLCASSFITQNTGELFFGEGSRLTVL.

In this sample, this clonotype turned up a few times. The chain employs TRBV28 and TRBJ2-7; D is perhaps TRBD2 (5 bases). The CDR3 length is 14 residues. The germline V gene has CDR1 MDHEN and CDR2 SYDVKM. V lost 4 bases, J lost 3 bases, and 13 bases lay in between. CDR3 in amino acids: CASSSAGVNYEQYF. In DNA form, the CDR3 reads TGTGCCAGCAGTTCTGCCGGGGTTAACTACGAGCAGTACTTC.

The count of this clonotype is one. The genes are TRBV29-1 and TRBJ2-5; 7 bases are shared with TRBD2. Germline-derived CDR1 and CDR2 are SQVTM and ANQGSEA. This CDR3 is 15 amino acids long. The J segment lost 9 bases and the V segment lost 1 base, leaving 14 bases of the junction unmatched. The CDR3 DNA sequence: TGCAGCGTTGAAGGGAGGGCTAGCGGCCAAGGGGCCCAGTACTTC. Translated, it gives CSVEGRASGQGAQYF. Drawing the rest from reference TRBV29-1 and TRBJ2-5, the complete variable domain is SAVISQKPSRDICQRGTSLTIQCQVDSQVTMMFWYRQQPGQSLTLIATANQGSEATYESGFVIDKFPISRPNLTFSTLTVSNMSPEDSSIYLCSVEGRASGQGAQYFGPGTRLLVL.

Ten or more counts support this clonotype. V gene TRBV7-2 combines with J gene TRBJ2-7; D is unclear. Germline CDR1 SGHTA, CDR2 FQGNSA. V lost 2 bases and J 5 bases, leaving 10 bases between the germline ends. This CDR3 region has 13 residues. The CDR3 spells CASSLLVGHEQYF. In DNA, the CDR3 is TGTGCCAGCAGCTTACTAGTTGGGCACGAGCAGTACTTC.

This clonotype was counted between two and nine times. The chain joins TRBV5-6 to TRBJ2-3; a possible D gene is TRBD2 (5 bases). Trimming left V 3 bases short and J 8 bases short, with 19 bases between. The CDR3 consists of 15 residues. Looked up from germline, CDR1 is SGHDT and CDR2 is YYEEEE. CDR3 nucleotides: TGTGCCAGCAGCTACCGGGATAGCGCGACCGGTACGCAGTATTTT. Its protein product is CASSYRDSATGTQYF.

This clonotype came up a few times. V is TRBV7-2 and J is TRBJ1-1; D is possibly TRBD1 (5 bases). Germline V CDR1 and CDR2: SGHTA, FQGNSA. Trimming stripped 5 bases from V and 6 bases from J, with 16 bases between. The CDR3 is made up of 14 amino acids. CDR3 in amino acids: CASSPQGFIAEAFF. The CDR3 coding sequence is TGTGCCAGCAGCCCCCAGGGATTTATAGCTGAAGCTTTCTTT.

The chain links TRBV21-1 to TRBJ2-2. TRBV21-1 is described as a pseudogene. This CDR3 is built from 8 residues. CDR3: CASPQAFF. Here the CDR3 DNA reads TGTGCCAGCCCGCAGGCGTTTTTT.

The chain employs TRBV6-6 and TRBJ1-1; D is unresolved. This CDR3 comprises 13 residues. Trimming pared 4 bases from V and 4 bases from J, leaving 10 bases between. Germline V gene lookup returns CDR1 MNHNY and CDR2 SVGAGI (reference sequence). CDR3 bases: TGTGCCAGCAGTTTGTATGGTGGCACTGAAGCTTTCTTT. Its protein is CASSLYGGTEAFF.

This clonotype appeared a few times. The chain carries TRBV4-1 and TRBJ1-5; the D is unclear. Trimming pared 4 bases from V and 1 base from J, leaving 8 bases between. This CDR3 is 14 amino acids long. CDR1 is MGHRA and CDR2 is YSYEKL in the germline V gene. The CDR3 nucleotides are TGCGCCAGCAGCCCAACAGCGAGCAATCAGCCCCAGCATTTT. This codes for CASSPTASNQPQHF.

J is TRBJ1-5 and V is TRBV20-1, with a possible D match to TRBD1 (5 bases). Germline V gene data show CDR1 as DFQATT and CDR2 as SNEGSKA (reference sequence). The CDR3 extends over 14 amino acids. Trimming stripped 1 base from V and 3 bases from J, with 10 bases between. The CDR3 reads CSARGDGPNQPQHF. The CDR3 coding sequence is TGCAGTGCTAGAGGGGACGGACCCAATCAGCCCCAGCATTTT.

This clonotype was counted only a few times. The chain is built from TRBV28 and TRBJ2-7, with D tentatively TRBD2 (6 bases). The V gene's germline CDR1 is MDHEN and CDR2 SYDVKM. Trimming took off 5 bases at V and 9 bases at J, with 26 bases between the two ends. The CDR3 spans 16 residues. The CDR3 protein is CASSPEGGSATIGQYF. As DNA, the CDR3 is TGTGCCAGCAGTCCAGAGGGAGGTAGTGCAACTATCGGGCAGTACTTC.

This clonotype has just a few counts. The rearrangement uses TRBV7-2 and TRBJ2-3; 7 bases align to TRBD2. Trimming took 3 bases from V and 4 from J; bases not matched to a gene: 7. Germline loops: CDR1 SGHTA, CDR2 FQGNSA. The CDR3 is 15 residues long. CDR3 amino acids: CASSFPSGTADTQYF. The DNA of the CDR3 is TGTGCCAGCAGCTTTCCCAGCGGGACCGCAGATACGCAGTATTTT.

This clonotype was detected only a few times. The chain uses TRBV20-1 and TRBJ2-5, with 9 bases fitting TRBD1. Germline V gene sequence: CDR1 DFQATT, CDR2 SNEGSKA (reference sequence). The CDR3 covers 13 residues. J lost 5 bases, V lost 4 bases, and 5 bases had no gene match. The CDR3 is CSANRGLGETQYF. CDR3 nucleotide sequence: TGCAGTGCTAACAGGGGGCTCGGGGAGACCCAGTACTTC.

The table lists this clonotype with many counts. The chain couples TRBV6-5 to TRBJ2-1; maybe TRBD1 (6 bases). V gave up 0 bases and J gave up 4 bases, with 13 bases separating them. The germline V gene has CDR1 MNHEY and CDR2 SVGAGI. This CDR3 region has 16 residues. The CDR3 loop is CASSYSTPGAYNEQFF. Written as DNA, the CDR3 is TGTGCCAGCAGTTACTCGACGCCAGGGGCGTACAATGAGCAGTTCTTC.

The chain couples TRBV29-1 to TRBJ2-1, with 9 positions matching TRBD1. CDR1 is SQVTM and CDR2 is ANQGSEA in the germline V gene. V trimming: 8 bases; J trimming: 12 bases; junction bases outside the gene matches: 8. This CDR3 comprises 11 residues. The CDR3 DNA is TGCAGCAAAGGGACAGGGTTGGGGCAGTTCTTC. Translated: CSKGTGLGQFF.

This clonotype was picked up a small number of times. The CDR3 spells CSATEKFYEQYF. DNA for the CDR3: TGCAGTGCTACCGAGAAATTCTACGAGCAGTACTTC. The rearrangement joins TRBV20-1 to TRBJ2-7; D remains ambiguous. Trimming took 4 bases from V and 3 from J, leaving 10 bases between them. Germline V gene data show CDR1 as DFQATT and CDR2 as SNEGSKA (reference sequence). The CDR3 contains 12 residues.

The CDR3 nucleotides are TGCGCCAGCAGCTCCCGCGGGCAGCAGAACACTGAAGCTTTCTTT. Protein sequence: CASSSRGQQNTEAFF. This chain links TRBV5-1 with TRBJ1-1; D call uncertain. From germline, CDR1 is SGHRS and CDR2 YFSETQ. Trimming removed 3 bases from V and 1 base from J, with 13 bases in between. CDR3 size: 15 residues.

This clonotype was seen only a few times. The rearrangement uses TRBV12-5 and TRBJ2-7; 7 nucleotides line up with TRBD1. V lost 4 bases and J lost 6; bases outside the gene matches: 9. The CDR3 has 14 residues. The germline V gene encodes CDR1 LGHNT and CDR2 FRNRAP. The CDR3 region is CASGSTGLRREQYF. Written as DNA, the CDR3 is TGTGCTAGTGGTTCGACAGGGTTGCGGCGCGAGCAGTACTTC.

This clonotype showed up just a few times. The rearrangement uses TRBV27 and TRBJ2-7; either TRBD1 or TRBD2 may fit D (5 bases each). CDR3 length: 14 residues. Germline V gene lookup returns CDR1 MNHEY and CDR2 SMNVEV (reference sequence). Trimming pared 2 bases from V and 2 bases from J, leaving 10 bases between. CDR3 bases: TGTGCCAGCAGTTTAAGGGGACCGGCCTACGAGCAGTACTTC. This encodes CASSLRGPAYEQYF.